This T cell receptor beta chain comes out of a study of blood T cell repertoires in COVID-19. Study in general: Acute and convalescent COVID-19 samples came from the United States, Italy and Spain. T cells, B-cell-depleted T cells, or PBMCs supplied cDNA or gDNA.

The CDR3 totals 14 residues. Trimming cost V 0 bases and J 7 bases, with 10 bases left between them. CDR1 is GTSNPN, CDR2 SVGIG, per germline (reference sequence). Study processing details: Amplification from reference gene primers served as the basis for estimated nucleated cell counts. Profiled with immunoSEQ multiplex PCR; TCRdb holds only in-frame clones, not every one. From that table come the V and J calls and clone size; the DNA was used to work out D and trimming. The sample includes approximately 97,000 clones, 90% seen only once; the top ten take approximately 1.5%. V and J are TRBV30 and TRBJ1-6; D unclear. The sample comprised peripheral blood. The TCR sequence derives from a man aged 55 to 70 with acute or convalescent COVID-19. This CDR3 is CAWSVSPGNSPLHF. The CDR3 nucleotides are TGTGCCTGGAGTGTATCCCCGGGGAATTCACCCCTCCACTTT.